Listed below are T cell receptor beta chains from one sample, sequenced in a study of graft-versus-host responses after intestinal transplantation. Only in-frame clones appear in the TCRdb table, and some are missing; sequencing was by immunoSEQ multiplex PCR. Of roughly 62,000 clones listed, under 95% are singletons. Sequences were derived from PBMCs, sampled around 120 days after intestinal transplantation. Receptors were obtained from a human patient who received an intestinal transplant, so some T cells may come from the graft donor. CDR3s include the opening cysteine and the closing phenylalanine or tryptophan. The order of the fields is CDR3 protein, V gene, J gene.

CDR3aa: CASSLRWQGDTQYF
v_gene: TRBV5-1
j_gene: TRBJ2-3

CDR3aa: CASGRGLGTQYF
v_gene: TRBV11-2
j_gene: TRBJ2-5

CDR3aa: CASSAGLGNNQPQHF
v_gene: TRBV6-5
j_gene: TRBJ1-5

CDR3aa: CASSPTVGVEAFF
v_gene: TRBV7-9
j_gene: TRBJ1-1

CDR3aa: CASSLTGEGYTF
v_gene: TRBV7-9
j_gene: TRBJ1-2

CDR3aa: CASSSLRDRGPYEQYF
v_gene: TRBV28
j_gene: TRBJ2-7

CDR3aa: CASSQAENKNIQYF
v_gene: TRBV4-2
j_gene: TRBJ2-4

CDR3aa: CASSPPGQQETQYF
v_gene: TRBV18
j_gene: TRBJ2-5

CDR3aa: CASSPQGGIDTQYF
v_gene: TRBV19
j_gene: TRBJ2-3

CDR3aa: CASSFAGANQETQYF
v_gene: TRBV7-8
j_gene: TRBJ2-5

CDR3aa: CAISDPSSGRGGNEQYF
v_gene: TRBV10-3
j_gene: TRBJ2-7

CDR3aa: CASTWRDTYEQYF
v_gene: TRBV6-6
j_gene: TRBJ2-7

CDR3aa: CASSSVGGTGNTEAFF
v_gene: TRBV5-4
j_gene: TRBJ1-1

CDR3aa: CASSLTMGIEKLFF
v_gene: TRBV7-9
j_gene: TRBJ1-4

CDR3aa: CASSVASTGYSPLHF
v_gene: TRBV9
j_gene: TRBJ1-6

CDR3aa: CATSRDGRTGSTEAFF
v_gene: TRBV15
j_gene: TRBJ1-1

CDR3aa: CSVGRDRVITEAFF
v_gene: TRBV29-1
j_gene: TRBJ1-1

CDR3aa: CASSLVEGAYGYTF
v_gene: TRBV5-6
j_gene: TRBJ1-2

CDR3aa: CASSYGQGVWYEQYF
v_gene: TRBV5-1
j_gene: TRBJ2-7

CDR3aa: CASSFDRGAEAFF
v_gene: TRBV7-2
j_gene: TRBJ1-1

CDR3aa: CASRRPSGELFF
v_gene: TRBV7-9
j_gene: TRBJ2-2

CDR3aa: CAISESGGPYNEQFF
v_gene: TRBV10-3
j_gene: TRBJ2-1

CDR3aa: CSVRGQGGTDTQYF
v_gene: TRBV29-1
j_gene: TRBJ2-3

CDR3aa: CASAQGGGTDTQYF
v_gene: TRBV28
j_gene: TRBJ2-3

CDR3aa: CASSFPVRDYEQYF
v_gene: TRBV7-2
j_gene: TRBJ2-7

CDR3aa: CASPRRGCEAFF
v_gene: TRBV23-1
j_gene: TRBJ1-1

CDR3aa: CATASRGRSYEQYF
v_gene: TRBV7-9
j_gene: TRBJ2-7

CDR3aa: CASSWVAGFEAFF
v_gene: TRBV27
j_gene: TRBJ1-1

CDR3aa: CASSQDRARSFNSPLHF
v_gene: TRBV4-1
j_gene: TRBJ1-6

CDR3aa: CASSQGQGSGGVKETQYF
v_gene: TRBV4-2
j_gene: TRBJ2-5

CDR3aa: CASSPNRALNEQFF
v_gene: TRBV9
j_gene: TRBJ2-1

CDR3aa: CASSPRAGGSYEQYF
v_gene: TRBV4-1
j_gene: TRBJ2-7

CDR3aa: CASSIGGENEQYF
v_gene: TRBV19
j_gene: TRBJ2-7

CDR3aa: CASGTGFYEQYF
v_gene: TRBV6-1
j_gene: TRBJ2-7

CDR3aa: CASSDGQFYGYTF
v_gene: TRBV2
j_gene: TRBJ1-2

CDR3aa: CASSSQGAREKLFF
v_gene: TRBV28
j_gene: TRBJ1-4

CDR3aa: CASSLTMRHTEAFF
v_gene: TRBV5-5
j_gene: TRBJ1-1

CDR3aa: CASSVGLAGVTGELFF
v_gene: TRBV25-1
j_gene: TRBJ2-2

CDR3aa: CASSLRGARDNSPLHF
v_gene: TRBV5-1
j_gene: TRBJ1-6

CDR3aa: CASSPRTGGTEAFF
v_gene: TRBV28
j_gene: TRBJ1-1

CDR3aa: CASSEALGGQGYPYEQYF
v_gene: TRBV6-1
j_gene: TRBJ2-7

CDR3aa: CASSLEGGSVSYEQYF
v_gene: TRBV28
j_gene: TRBJ2-7

CDR3aa: CASSVAPSDTQYF
v_gene: TRBV9
j_gene: TRBJ2-3

CDR3aa: CASSLSGTGGFEQYF
v_gene: TRBV13
j_gene: TRBJ2-7

CDR3aa: CASSPTMAANSPLHF
v_gene: TRBV28
j_gene: TRBJ1-6

CDR3aa: CAITDSYNEQFF
v_gene: TRBV10-3
j_gene: TRBJ2-1

CDR3aa: CASKRTDVGPETQYF
v_gene: TRBV2
j_gene: TRBJ2-5